The 25 T cell receptor beta chains below all came from one sample that was sequenced in a study of cytomegalovirus exposure and HLA in healthy donors. The primer mix had 60 Vbeta and 13 Jbeta primers. Data came from immunoSEQ multiplex PCR; TCRdb stores just in-frame clones and leaves some out. The sample has roughly 130,000 clones, approximately 80% seen once. Sequenced: PBMCs. Every receptor here comes from a male donor in good health and CMV-seropositive.

The gene calls are TRBV7-6 and TRBJ1-5; D unresolved. Germline V gene data show CDR1 as SGHVS and CDR2 as FNYEAQ. V was trimmed by 1 base and J by 2 bases, leaving 6 bases between them. The CDR3 is made up of 14 amino acids. In DNA form, the CDR3 reads TGTGCCAGCAGCTTAGACGCGGGCAATCAGCCCCAGCATTTT. It is translated as CASSLDAGNQPQHF.

In this sample, this clone turned up a few times. This chain joins TRBV14 and TRBJ2-5; D ambiguous. The J call may be in error: the DNA end matches TRBJ2-7 better. Germline CDR1 is SGHDN and CDR2 is FVKESK. The CDR3 spans 12 residues. This chain's CDR3 is CASSQVPYEQYF. CDR3 coding DNA: TGTGCCAGCAGCCAAGTCCCGTACGAGCAGTACTTC.

This chain links TRBV7-9 with TRBJ2-7; D gene ambiguous. This CDR3 contains 12 residues. Between the trimmed V and J ends, which lost 1 base and 6 bases, there was a span of 7 bases. Per the germline V gene, CDR1 is SEHNR and CDR2 is FQNEAQ (reference sequence). The CDR3 DNA sequence: TGTGCCAGCAGCTTAGGCTACTGCGAGCAGTACTTC. Amino acids: CASSLGYCEQYF.

The chain has TRBV9 and TRBJ2-3; 7 positions agree with TRBD2. The CDR3 loop spans 15 amino acids. Germline CDR1 reads SGDLS; CDR2 reads YYNGEE. V shed 2 bases, J shed 1 base, and the junction held 4 bases outside the gene matches. CDR3 nucleotide sequence: TGTGCCAGCAGCGTCATGGCGGGGGGCACAGATACGCAGTATTTT. Translation: CASSVMAGGTDTQYF.

This clone showed up just once. The rearrangement joins TRBV4-2 to TRBJ2-3; TRBD2 matches at 7 bases. V gave up 3 bases and J gave up 3 bases; unmatched junction bases: 0. This CDR3 spans 13 amino acids. Germline V gene sequence: CDR1 LGHNA, CDR2 YNFKEQ. CDR3 in amino acids: CASSHGRTDTQYF. DNA of the CDR3: TGTGCCAGCAGCCACGGGAGGACAGATACGCAGTATTTT.

This clone was seen only once. The V and J genes are TRBV27 and TRBJ2-7; 7 bases map to TRBD1. V lost 5 bases to trimming and J lost 3 bases; unmatched junction nucleotides: 7. Germline CDR1 reads MNHEY; CDR2 reads SMNVEV (reference sequence). The CDR3 has 14 amino acids. CDR3 bases: TGTGCCAGCAGTCCCCCAGACAGGGTCTACGAGCAGTACTTC. Its protein product is CASSPPDRVYEQYF.

This sequence joins TRBV7-9 and TRBJ2-7, with 7 bases identical to TRBD1. The CDR3 totals 15 residues. Trimming removed 1 base from V and 2 bases from J; junction bases left unmatched: 5. CDR1 is SEHNR, CDR2 FQNEAQ, per germline (reference sequence). This CDR3 is CASSLGSGGTYEQYF. The CDR3 nucleotides read TGTGCCAGCAGCTTAGGTTCAGGGGGTACCTACGAGCAGTACTTC.

In this sample, this clone turned up once. The chain couples TRBV9 to TRBJ1-2; maybe TRBD1 (5 bases). This CDR3 has 15 amino acids. Germline V gene lookup returns CDR1 SGDLS and CDR2 YYNGEE. The V end lost 0 bases, the J end lost 4 bases, and 13 bases lay between the germline ends. This CDR3 reads CASSVVQGETYGYTF. CDR3 nucleotide sequence: TGTGCCAGCAGCGTAGTGCAGGGTGAGACCTATGGCTACACCTTC. The full variable domain, in which reference TRBV9 and TRBJ1-2 provide the parts outside the CDR3, is DSGVTQTPKHLITATGQRVTLRCSPRSGDLSVYWYQQSLDQGLQFLIQYYNGEERAKGNILERFSAQQFPDLHSELNLSSLELGDSALYFCASSVVQGETYGYTFGSGTRLTVV.

The chain carries TRBV14 and TRBJ2-1; D remains ambiguous. CDR1 is SGHDN, CDR2 FVKESK, per germline. The V gene lost 0 bases and the J gene lost 0 bases, with 15 bases spanning the gap. There are 18 residues in the CDR3. The CDR3 sequence: CASSQDLSAWSSYNEQFF. The CDR3 DNA follows: TGTGCCAGCAGCCAAGATCTTTCAGCTTGGAGCTCCTACAATGAGCAGTTCTTC.

The chain recombines TRBV9 with TRBJ2-3; tentative D call: TRBD2 (6 bases). The V and J ends lost 0 bases and 0 bases respectively, with 11 bases between them. There are 16 residues in the CDR3. From germline, CDR1 is SGDLS and CDR2 YYNGEE. Here the CDR3 reads CASSVVGGQSTDTQYF. For the CDR3, the DNA is TGTGCCAGCAGCGTAGTAGGAGGGCAAAGCACAGATACGCAGTATTTT.

This clone has only a few counts. J is TRBJ2-7 and V is TRBV6-5, with TRBD1 matching 10 bases. Germline V CDR1 and CDR2: MNHEY, SVGAGI. The CDR3 is 16 amino acids. Trimming cost V 0 bases and J 2 bases; bases outside gene matches: 4. The chain's CDR3 is CASSYSDRGGTYEQYF. The CDR3 DNA reads TGTGCCAGCAGTTACTCGGACAGGGGGGGCACCTACGAGCAGTACTTC.

The V gene is TRBV7-8, the J gene TRBJ1-1; D perhaps matches TRBD1 (6 bases). Germline CDR1 reads SGHVS; CDR2 reads FQNEAQ. The CDR3 contains 15 residues. The ends were cut back, 8 bases at V and 0 bases at J, with 16 bases in the middle. Written as DNA, the CDR3 is TGTGCCAGCCTTTTAGGGGGAGGGGTGAACACTGAAGCTTTCTTT. It specifies CASLLGGGVNTEAFF.

This rearrangement joins TRBV27 to TRBJ2-5; 7 nucleotides align to TRBD2. The germline CDR1 and CDR2 sequences are MNHEY and SMNVEV (reference sequence). The CDR3 runs to 13 residues. V trimming: 5 bases; J trimming: 4 bases; junction bases outside the gene matches: 4. The CDR3 loop reads CASSVSGGETQYF. The DNA of the CDR3 is TGTGCCAGCAGTGTCTCGGGGGGAGAGACCCAGTACTTC.

This clone came up a few times. J is TRBJ2-1 and V is TRBV4-1; D remains unclear. Germline values: CDR1 MGHRA, CDR2 YSYEKL. The CDR3 is made up of 18 amino acids. Trimming took 3 bases from V and 8 from J, leaving 26 bases between them. CDR3: CASSQESFGPPQWDEQFF. The CDR3 region has the DNA TGCGCCAGCAGCCAGGAGTCTTTCGGTCCTCCCCAGTGGGATGAGCAGTTCTTC.

The sample holds a few counts of this clone. V gene TRBV19 combines with J gene TRBJ2-1, with D perhaps matching TRBD2 (5 bases). CDR1 is LNHDA, CDR2 SQIVND, per germline (reference sequence). The CDR3 is made up of 15 amino acids. V was cut by 1 base and J by 7 bases, with 14 bases left in between. The CDR3 DNA follows: TGTGCCAGTAGTATAGTCTCGCTAGCTCAGAATGAGCAGTTCTTC. This translates into CASSIVSLAQNEQFF.

This sequence joins TRBV5-1 and TRBJ2-7, with no clear D. In germline, CDR1 is SGHRS, CDR2 YFSETQ. The CDR3 runs 13 residues. V lost 0 bases to trimming and J lost 7 bases, with 11 bases between them. This CDR3 is CASSLEVRLEQYF. CDR3 sequence (DNA): TGCGCCAGCAGCTTGGAAGTCAGACTTGAGCAGTACTTC.

About this clone: Other DNA sequences in the sample encode the same CDR3. The rearrangement joins TRBV29-1 to TRBJ2-1, with 8 bases lining up with TRBD2. The V segment lost 5 bases and the J segment 16 bases; nucleotides outside the gene matches: 10. Germline values: CDR1 SQVTM, CDR2 ANQGSEA. This CDR3 is 11 amino acids long. This CDR3 reads CSVQPGLGNFF. The DNA for the CDR3 is TGCAGCGTTCAACCGGGACTAGGTAACTTCTTC.

J is TRBJ2-1 and V is TRBV25-1, with 10 bases aligning to TRBD2. This CDR3 has 17 residues. CDR1 MGHDK and CDR2 SYGVNS come from the germline V gene. V lost 5 bases and J lost 3; bases outside the gene matches: 10. The CDR3 DNA follows: TGTGCCAGCAGTCGTCCCGAGCGGGGGGGCCTCTACAATGAGCAGTTCTTC. It codes for CASSRPERGGLYNEQFF.

This rearrangement joins TRBV19 to TRBJ1-1; the D is unclear. The germline V gene encodes CDR1 LNHDA and CDR2 SQIVND (reference sequence). CDR3 length: 13 residues. The V and J ends lost 3 bases and 7 bases respectively, with 12 bases between them. CDR3 in amino acids: CASSIGRGDEAFF. The CDR3 nucleotides read TGTGCCAGTAGTATCGGCAGAGGCGATGAAGCTTTCTTT.

V gene TRBV5-5 combines with J gene TRBJ1-3; D remains ambiguous. The CDR3 is 15 residues long. From germline, CDR1 is SGHKS and CDR2 YYEKEE (reference sequence). Trimming stripped 1 base from V and 3 bases from J, with 11 bases between. Here the CDR3 reads CASSLPGAFGNTIYF. The CDR3, as DNA: TGTGCCAGCAGCTTGCCTGGAGCATTTGGAAACACCATATATTTT.

The gene calls are TRBV9 and TRBJ1-4, with D tentatively TRBD1 (6 bases). This CDR3 spans 16 amino acids. The germline V gene encodes CDR1 SGDLS and CDR2 YYNGEE. V shed 1 base and J shed 8 bases, with 18 bases lying between them. This CDR3 is CASSVLAGALGEKLFF. Here the CDR3 DNA reads TGTGCCAGCAGCGTACTTGCAGGGGCGCTGGGCGAAAAACTGTTTTTT.

This clone has only one observation. The CDR3 nucleotides read TGTGCCAGCACCAAGACTAGCGGGAGCCCCAATGAGCAGTTCTTC. Encoded protein: CASTKTSGSPNEQFF. The chain combines TRBV6-1 with TRBJ2-1; TRBD2 matches 12 bases. Trimming removed 7 bases from V and 6 bases from J; junction bases left unmatched: 7. Germline V gene sequence: CDR1 MNHNS, CDR2 SASEGT. The CDR3 length is 15 residues.

This clone was found once. As DNA, the CDR3 is TGCAGCGTTGCCCCCCGGCTAGCACTCACAGATACGCAGTATTTT. Translating gives CSVAPRLALTDTQYF. The chain joins TRBV29-1 to TRBJ2-3; maybe TRBD2 (5 bases). CDR3 length equals 15 residues. Looked up from germline, CDR1 is SQVTM and CDR2 is ANQGSEA. V lost 4 bases and J 2 bases, leaving 16 bases between the germline ends.

This clone was seen just once. The V and J genes are TRBV27 and TRBJ2-3; D may be TRBD2 (6 bases). The germline gives CDR1 MNHEY, CDR2 SMNVEV (reference sequence). Between the trimmed V and J ends, which lost 2 bases and 6 bases, there was a span of 15 bases. The CDR3 sequence is 15 residues long. CDR3 amino acids: CASSLMAGNVDTQYF. In DNA, the CDR3 is TGTGCCAGCAGTTTAATGGCGGGAAATGTGGATACGCAGTATTTT.

This chain links TRBV6-1 with TRBJ2-7; no firm D call. Germline CDR1 MNHNS, CDR2 SASEGT. This CDR3 has 13 amino acids. Trimming left V 4 bases short and J 7 bases short, with 14 bases between. CDR3 DNA: TGTGCCAGCAGTGCAGGTTACCCCTGGGAGCAGTACTTC. Translating it yields CASSAGYPWEQYF.